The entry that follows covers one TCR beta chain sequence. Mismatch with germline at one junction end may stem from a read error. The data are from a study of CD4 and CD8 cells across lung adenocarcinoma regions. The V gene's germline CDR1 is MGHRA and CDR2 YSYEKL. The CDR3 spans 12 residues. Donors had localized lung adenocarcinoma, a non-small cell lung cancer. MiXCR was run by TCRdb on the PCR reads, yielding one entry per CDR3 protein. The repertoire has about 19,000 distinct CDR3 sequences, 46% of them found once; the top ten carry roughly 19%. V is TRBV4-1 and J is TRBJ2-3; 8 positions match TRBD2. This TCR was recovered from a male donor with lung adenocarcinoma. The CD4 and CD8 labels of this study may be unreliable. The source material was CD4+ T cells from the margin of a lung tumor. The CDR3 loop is CARLRATSAQYF. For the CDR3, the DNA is TGCGCCAGGCTGCGCGCGACTAGCGCGCAGTATTTC.